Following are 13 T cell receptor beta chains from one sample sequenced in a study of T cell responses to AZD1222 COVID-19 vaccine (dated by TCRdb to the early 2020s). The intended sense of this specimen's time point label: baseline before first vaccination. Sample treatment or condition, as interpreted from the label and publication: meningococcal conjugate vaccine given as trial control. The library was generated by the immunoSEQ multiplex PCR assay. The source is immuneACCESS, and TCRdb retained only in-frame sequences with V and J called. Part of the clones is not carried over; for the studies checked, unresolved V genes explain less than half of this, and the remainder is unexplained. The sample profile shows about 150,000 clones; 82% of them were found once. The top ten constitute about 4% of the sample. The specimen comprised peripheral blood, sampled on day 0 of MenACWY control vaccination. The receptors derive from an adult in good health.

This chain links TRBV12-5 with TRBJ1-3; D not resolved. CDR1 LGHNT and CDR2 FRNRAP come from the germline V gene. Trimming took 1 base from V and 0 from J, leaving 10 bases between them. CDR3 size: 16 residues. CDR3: CASGLGHLSSGNTIYF. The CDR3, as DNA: TGTGCTAGTGGTTTGGGTCATCTGAGCTCTGGAAACACCATATATTTT. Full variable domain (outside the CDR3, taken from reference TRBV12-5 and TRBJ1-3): DARVTQTPRHKVTEMGQEVTMRCQPILGHNTVFWYRQTMMQGLELLAYFRNRAPLDDSGMPKDRFSAEMPDATLATLKIQPSEPRDSAVYFCASGLGHLSSGNTIYFGEGSWLTVV.

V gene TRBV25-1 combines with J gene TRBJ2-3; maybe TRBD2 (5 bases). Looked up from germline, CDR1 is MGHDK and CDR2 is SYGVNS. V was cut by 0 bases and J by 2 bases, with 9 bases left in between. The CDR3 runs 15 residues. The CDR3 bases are TGTGCCAGCAGTGAATATATGGACTCCACAGATACGCAGTATTTT. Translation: CASSEYMDSTDTQYF.

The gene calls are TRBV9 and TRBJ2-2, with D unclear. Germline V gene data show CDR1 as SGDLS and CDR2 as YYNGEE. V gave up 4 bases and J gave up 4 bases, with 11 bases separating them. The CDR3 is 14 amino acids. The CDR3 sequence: CASSPLRSTGELFF. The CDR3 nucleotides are TGTGCCAGCAGCCCACTCAGATCCACCGGGGAGCTGTTTTTT.

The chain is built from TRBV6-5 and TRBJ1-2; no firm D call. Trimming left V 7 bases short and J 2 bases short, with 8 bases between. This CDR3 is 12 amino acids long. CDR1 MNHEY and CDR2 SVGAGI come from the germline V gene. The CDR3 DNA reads TGTGCCAGCAAGGAGAAGAACTATGGCTACACCTTC. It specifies CASKEKNYGYTF.

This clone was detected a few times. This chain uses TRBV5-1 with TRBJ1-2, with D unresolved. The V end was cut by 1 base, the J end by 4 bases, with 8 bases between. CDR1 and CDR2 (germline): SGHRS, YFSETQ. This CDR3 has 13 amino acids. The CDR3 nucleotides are TGCGCCAGCAGCTTGTTGCCAGCCTATGGCTACACCTTC. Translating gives CASSLLPAYGYTF.

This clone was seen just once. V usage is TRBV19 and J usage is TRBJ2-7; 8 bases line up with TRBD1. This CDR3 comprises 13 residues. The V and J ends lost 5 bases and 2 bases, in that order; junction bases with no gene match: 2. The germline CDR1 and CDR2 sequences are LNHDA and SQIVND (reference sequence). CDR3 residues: CASSQTGAYEQYF. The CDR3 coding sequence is TGTGCCAGTAGTCAGACAGGGGCCTACGAGCAGTACTTC.

The CDR3 DNA follows: TGTGCCAGCAGCCAGAGACAGGGGCGGATTTCACCCCTCCACTTT. Its protein product is CASSQRQGRISPLHF. The chain recombines TRBV3-1 (or the pseudogene TRBV3-2) with TRBJ1-6; TRBD1 agrees at 8 bases. J lost 9 bases, V lost 3 bases, and 7 bases had no gene match. This CDR3 contains 15 residues. Germline CDR1 and CDR2: LGHDT and YNNKEL (reference sequence).

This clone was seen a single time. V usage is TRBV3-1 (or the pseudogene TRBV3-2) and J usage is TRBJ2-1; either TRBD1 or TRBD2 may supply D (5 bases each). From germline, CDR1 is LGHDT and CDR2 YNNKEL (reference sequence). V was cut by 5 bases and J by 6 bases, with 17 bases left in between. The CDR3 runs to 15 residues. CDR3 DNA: TGTGCCAGCAGCTACGGGACGACGATTTCCAATGAGCAGTTCTTC. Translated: CASSYGTTISNEQFF.

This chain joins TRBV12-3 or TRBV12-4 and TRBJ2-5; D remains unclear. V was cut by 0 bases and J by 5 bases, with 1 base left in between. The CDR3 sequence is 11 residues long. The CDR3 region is CASSLAETQYF. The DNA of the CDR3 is TGTGCCAGCAGTTTAGCGGAGACCCAGTACTTC.

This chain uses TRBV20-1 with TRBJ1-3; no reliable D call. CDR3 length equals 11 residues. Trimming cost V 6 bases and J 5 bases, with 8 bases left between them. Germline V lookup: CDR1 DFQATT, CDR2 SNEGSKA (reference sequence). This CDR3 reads CSALGRNTIYF. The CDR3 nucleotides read TGCAGTGCCCTTGGCCGAAACACCATATATTTT.

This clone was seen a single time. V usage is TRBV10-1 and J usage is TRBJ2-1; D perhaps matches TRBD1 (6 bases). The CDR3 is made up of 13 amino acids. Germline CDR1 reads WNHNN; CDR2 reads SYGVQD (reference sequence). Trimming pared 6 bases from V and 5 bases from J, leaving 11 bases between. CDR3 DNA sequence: TGCGCCAGCAGCGGAAGGACAGACAATGAGCAGTTCTTC. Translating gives CASSGRTDNEQFF.

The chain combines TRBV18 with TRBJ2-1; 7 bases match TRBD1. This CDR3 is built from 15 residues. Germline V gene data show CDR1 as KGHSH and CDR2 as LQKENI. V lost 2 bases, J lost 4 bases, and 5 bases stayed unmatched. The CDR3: CASSPKGALYNEQFF. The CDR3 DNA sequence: TGTGCCAGCTCACCAAAGGGGGCCCTTTACAATGAGCAGTTCTTC. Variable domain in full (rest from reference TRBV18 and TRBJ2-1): NAGVMQNPRHLVRRRGQEARLRCSPMKGHSHVYWYRQLPEEGLKFMVYLQKENIIDESGMPKERFSAEFPKEGPSILRIQQVVRGDSAAYFCASSPKGALYNEQFFGPGTRLTVL.

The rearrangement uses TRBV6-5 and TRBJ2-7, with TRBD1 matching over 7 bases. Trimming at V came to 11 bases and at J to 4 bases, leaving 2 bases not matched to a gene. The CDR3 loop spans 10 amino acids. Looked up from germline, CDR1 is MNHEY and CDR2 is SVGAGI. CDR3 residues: CADRAYEQYV. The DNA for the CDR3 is TGTGCCGACAGGGCTTACGAGCAGTACGTC.